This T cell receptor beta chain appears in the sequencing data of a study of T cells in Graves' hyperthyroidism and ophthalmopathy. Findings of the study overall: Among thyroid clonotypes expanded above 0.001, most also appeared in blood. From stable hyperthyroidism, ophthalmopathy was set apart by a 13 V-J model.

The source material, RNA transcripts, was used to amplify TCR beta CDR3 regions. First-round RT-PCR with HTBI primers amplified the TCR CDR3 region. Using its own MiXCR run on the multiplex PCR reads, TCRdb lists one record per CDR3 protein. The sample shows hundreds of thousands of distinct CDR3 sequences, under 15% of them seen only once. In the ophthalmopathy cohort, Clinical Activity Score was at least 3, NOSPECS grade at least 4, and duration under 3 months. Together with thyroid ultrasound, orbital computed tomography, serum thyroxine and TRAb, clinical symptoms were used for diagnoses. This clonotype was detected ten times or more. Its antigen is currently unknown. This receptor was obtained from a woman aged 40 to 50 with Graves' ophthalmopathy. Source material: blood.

The CDR3 sequence is CASSFRTTDYEQYF. CDR3 bases: TGCGCCAGCAGCTTCCGTACTACGGACTACGAGCAGTACTTC. The chain joins TRBV5-1 to TRBJ2-7; D gene ambiguous. This CDR3 comprises 14 residues. CDR1 and CDR2 from the germline V gene are SGHRS and YFSETQ. Trimming removed 2 bases at V and 3 bases at J, with 12 bases between.